This TCR beta chain came from a study of CD8 T cells in Susac syndrome. V lost 7 bases and J lost 0, with 12 bases in between. This CDR3 is built from 14 residues. Per germline, CDR1 MNHNY and CDR2 SVGAGI (reference sequence). Reverse transcription of about 0.5 to 1 ug RNA used random hexamers. Amplification of TCR beta CDR3 used immunoSEQ multiplex PCR across 54 Vbeta and 13 Jbeta. One entry per CDR3 protein results from TCRdb running MiXCR on the immunoSEQ multiplex PCR reads. Here the sample spans roughly 250,000 distinct CDR3 sequences, around 96% being singletons. TEMRA cells were FACS-enriched, with CD8+ and CD4+ T cells isolated negatively.

The chain combines TRBV6-6 with TRBJ1-2, with D unclear. The clonotype originates from a human donor with Susac syndrome. Sequencing was carried out using CD4+ T cells from PBMCs. CDR3 loop: CASIHGSPNYGYTF. CDR3 coding DNA: TGTGCCAGCATCCACGGGAGCCCTAACTATGGCTACACCTTC.